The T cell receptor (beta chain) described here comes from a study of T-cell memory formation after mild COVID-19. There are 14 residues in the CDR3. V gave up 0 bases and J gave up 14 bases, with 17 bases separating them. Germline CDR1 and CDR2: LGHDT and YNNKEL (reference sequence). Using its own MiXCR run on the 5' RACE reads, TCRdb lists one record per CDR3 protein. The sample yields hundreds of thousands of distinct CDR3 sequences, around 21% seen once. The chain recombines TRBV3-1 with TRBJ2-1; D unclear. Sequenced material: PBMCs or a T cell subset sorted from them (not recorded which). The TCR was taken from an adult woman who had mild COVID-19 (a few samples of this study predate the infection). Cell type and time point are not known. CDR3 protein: CASSQDRANRLEFF. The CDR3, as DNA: TGTGCCAGCAGCCAAGATAGGGCTAACCGTTTAGAGTTCTTC.